This note documents a single T cell receptor (beta chain) sequence. Its antigen is still unknown. The data belong to a study of immune heterogeneity within non-small cell lung tumors. Study-level points and caveats: Tumor sites within a patient were found to share identical dominant CDR3 beta clonotypes, and site-unique high-frequency clones were also present. Local T-cell clonality and local tumor mutational burden correlated moderately but significantly (R about 0.34).

Template material for each sample was around 630 ng of bulk tumor genomic DNA. Doctors removed several biopsies from each primary tumor during surgery, keeping them far apart. Those enrolled were patients newly diagnosed with untreated non-small cell lung cancer and undergoing curative surgery. Trimming shortened V by 3 bases and J by 9 bases, and 14 bases separated the two germline ends. Germline CDR1 and CDR2: GTSNPN and SVGIG (reference sequence). The CDR3 sequence is 12 residues long. TCR beta CDR3 was amplified by multiplex PCR, first round around 10 cycles, 32 V and 13 J primers. MiXCR, applied by TCRdb to the multiplex PCR reads, yields one record per CDR3 protein. This sample has roughly 3,000 distinct CDR3 sequences; around 52% occur once, and the top ten carry roughly 11%.

This clonotype was sampled from a man between 65 and 85 years old with non-small cell lung cancer. The sequenced sample consisted of lung tumor tissue. This sequence joins TRBV30 and TRBJ1-1; possible D gene TRBD1, 6 bases. The CDR3: CAWRSTGYQAFF. CDR3 DNA: TGTGCCTGGAGAAGCACAGGGTATCAAGCTTTCTTT. Looking up the rest from reference TRBV30 and TRBJ1-1 gives the full variable domain: SQTIHQWPATLVQPVGSPLSLECTVEGTSNPNLYWYRQAAGRGLQLLFYSVGIGQISSEVPQNLSASRPQDRQFILSSKKLLLSDSGFYLCAWRSTGYQAFFGQGTRLTVV.